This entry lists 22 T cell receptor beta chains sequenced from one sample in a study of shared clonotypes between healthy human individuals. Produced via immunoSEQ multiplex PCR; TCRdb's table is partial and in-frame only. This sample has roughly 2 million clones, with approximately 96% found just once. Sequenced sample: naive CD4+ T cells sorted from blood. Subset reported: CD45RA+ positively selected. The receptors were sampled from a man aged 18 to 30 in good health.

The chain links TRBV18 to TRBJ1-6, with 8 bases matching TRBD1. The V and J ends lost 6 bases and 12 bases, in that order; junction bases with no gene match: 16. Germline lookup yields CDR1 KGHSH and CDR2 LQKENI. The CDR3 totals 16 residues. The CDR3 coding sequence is TGTGCCAGCTCCGTGAAATCGCCACAGGGGGTAATACCCCTCCACTTT. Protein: CASSVKSPQGVIPLHF.

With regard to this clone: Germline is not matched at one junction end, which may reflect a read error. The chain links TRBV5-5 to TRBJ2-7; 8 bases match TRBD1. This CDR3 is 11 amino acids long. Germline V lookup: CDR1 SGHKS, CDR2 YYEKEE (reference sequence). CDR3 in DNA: TGTGCCAGCAGCCCCGGGACAGGTCCTCTTTTC. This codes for CASSPGTGPLF.

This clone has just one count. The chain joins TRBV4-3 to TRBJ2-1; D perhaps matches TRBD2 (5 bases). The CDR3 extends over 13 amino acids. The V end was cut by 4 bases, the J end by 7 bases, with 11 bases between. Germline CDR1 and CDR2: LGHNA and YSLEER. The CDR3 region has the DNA TGCGCCAGCAGCCGGACGGACTTTAATGAGCAGTTCTTC. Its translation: CASSRTDFNEQFF.

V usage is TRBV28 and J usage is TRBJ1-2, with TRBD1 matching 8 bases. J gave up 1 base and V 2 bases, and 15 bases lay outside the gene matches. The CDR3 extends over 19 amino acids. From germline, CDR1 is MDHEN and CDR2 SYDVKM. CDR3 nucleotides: TGTGCCAGCAGTTTAGGGATAGGGACAGGTGGAAGGGTTAACTATGGCTACACCTTC. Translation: CASSLGIGTGGRVNYGYTF.

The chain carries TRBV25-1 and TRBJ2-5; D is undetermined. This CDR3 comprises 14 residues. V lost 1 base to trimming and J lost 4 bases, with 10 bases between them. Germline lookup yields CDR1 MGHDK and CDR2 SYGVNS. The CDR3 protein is CASSESPGGETQYF. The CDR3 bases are TGTGCCAGCAGTGAATCCCCTGGCGGAGAGACCCAGTACTTC.

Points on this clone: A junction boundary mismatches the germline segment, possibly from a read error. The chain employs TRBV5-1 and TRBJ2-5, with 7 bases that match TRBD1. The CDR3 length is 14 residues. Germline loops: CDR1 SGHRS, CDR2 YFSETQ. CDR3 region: CASSPGRQGPLTDF. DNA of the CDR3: TGCGCCAGCAGCCCTGGACGACAGGGCCCCCTGACGGACTTC.

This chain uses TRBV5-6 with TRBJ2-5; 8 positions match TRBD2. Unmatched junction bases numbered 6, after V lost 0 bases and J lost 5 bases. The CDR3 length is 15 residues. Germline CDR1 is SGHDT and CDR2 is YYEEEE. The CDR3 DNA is TGTGCCAGCAGCTTGGCCCGGGGGGGCCGGGAGACCCAGTACTTC. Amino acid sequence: CASSLARGGRETQYF.

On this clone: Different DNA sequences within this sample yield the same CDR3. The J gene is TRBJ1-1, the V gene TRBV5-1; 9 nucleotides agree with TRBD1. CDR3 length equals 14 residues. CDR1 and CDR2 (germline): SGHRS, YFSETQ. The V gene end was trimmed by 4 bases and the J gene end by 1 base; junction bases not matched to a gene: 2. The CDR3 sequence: CASSTDRGNTEAFF. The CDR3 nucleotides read TGCGCCAGCAGCACGGACAGGGGGAACACTGAAGCTTTCTTT.

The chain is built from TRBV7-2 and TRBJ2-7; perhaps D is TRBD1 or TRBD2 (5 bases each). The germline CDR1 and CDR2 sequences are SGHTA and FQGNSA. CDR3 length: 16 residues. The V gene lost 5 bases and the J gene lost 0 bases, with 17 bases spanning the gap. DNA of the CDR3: TGTGCCAGCAGCCCGAGGGGTCCTATGAGCTCCTACGAGCAGTACTTC. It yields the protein CASSPRGPMSSYEQYF.

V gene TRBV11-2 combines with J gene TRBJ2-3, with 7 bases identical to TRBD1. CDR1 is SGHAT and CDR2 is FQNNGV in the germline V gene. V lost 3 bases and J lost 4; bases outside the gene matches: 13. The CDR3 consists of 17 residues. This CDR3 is CASSFTSEGAASDTQYF. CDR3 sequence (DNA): TGTGCCAGCAGCTTTACCTCCGAGGGGGCCGCCTCAGATACGCAGTATTTT.

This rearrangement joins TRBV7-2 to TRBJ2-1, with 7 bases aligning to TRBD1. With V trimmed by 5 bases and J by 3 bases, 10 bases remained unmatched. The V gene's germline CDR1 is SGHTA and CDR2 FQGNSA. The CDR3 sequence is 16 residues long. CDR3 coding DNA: TGTGCCAGCAGCACCTTCACAGGGGCGGACTACAATGAGCAGTTCTTC. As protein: CASSTFTGADYNEQFF.

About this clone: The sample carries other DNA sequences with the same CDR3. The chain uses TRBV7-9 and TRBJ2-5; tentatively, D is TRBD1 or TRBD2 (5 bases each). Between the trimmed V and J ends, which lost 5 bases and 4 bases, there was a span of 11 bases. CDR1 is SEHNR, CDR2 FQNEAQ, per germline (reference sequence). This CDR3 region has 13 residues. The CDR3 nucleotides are TGTGCCAGCAGCCTAGGGACCCGAGAGACCCAGTACTTC. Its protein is CASSLGTRETQYF.

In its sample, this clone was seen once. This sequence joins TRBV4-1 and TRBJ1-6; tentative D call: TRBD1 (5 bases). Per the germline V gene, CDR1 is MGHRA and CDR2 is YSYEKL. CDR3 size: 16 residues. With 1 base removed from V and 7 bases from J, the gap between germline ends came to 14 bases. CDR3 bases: TGCGCCAGCAGCCAAGCCCGGGGCGCTGAAAATTCACCCCTCCACTTT. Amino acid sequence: CASSQARGAENSPLHF.

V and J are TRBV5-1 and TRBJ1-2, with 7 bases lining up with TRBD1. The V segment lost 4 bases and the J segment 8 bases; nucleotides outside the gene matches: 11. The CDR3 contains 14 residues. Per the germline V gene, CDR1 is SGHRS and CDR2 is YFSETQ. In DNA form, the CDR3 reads TGCGCCAGCAGCCTTACAGGGGTAGGAGGGGGCTACACCTTC. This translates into CASSLTGVGGGYTF.

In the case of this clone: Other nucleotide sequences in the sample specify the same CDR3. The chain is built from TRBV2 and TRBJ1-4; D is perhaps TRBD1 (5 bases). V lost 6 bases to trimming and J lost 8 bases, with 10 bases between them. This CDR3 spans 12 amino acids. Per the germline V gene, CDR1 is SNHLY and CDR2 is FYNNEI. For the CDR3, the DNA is TGTGCCAGCAGCGCTCGGGGGGAAAAACTGTTTTTT. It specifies CASSARGEKLFF.

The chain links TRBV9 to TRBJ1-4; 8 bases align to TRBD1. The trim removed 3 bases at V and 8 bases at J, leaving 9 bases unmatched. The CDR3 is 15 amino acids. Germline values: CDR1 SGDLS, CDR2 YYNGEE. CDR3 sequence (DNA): TGTGCCAGCAGCGCAATCGACAGGGGAGGGGAAAAACTGTTTTTT. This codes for CASSAIDRGGEKLFF. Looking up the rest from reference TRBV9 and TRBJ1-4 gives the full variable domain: DSGVTQTPKHLITATGQRVTLRCSPRSGDLSVYWYQQSLDQGLQFLIQYYNGEERAKGNILERFSAQQFPDLHSELNLSSLELGDSALYFCASSAIDRGGEKLFFGSGTQLSVL.

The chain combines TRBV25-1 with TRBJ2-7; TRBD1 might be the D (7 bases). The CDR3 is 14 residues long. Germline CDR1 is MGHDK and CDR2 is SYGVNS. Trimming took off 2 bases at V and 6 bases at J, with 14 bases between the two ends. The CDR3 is CASSERGRDGEQYF. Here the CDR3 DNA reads TGTGCCAGCAGTGAAAGGGGGCGGGACGGCGAGCAGTACTTC.

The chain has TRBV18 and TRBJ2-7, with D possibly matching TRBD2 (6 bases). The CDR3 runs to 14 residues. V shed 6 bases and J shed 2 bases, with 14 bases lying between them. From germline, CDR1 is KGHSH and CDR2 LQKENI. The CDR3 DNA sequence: TGTGCCAGCTCGCCGTTGGGACTTACCTACGAGCAGTACTTC. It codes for CASSPLGLTYEQYF.

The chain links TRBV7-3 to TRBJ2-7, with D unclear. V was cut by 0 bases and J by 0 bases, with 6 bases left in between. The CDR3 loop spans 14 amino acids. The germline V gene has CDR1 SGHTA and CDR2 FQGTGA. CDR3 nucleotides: TGTGCCAGCAGCTTAACTAGCAACTCCTACGAGCAGTACTTC. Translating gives CASSLTSNSYEQYF.

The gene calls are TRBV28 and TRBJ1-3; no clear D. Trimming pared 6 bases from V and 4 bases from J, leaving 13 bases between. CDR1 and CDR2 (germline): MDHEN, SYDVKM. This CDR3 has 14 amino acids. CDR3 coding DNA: TGTGCCAGCAGCCATTGGCTCAAGGGAAACACCATATATTTT. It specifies CASSHWLKGNTIYF.

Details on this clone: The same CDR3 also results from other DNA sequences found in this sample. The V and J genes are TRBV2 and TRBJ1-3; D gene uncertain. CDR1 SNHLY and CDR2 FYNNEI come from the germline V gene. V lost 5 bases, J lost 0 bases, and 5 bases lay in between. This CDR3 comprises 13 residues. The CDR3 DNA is TGTGCCAGCAGTAGTAGCTCTGGAAACACCATATATTTT. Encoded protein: CASSSSSGNTIYF.

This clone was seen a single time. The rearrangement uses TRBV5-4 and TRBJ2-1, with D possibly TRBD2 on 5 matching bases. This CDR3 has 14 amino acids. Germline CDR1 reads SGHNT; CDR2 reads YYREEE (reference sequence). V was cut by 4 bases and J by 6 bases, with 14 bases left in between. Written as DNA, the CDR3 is TGTGCCAGCAGCGAGATAGACTACATCAATGAGCAGTTCTTC. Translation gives CASSEIDYINEQFF.